This T cell receptor beta chain is from a study of shared clonotypes between healthy human individuals. CDR3 length equals 14 residues. V dropped 5 bases and J dropped 6; count of bases not matched to a gene: 9. CDR1 is MNHEY and CDR2 is SVGAGI in the germline V gene. Using immunoSEQ multiplex PCR, the repertoire was profiled, and TCRdb retains in-frame clones only, with some absent. The sample lists some 2,100,000 clones, around 95% occurring once. The clonotype originates from a man in his late teens or twenties in good health. The gene calls are TRBV6-5 and TRBJ1-2, with 7 bases matching TRBD1. Sequencing was done on a sample of naive CD4+ T cells sorted from blood. Specified subset: CD45RA+ positively selected. CDR3 bases: TGTGCCAGCAGTACCGACAGGGAGTACGATGGCTACACCTTC. Its translation: CASSTDREYDGYTF.